These 11 T cell receptor beta chains came from one sample sequenced in a study of T-cell reconstitution after alpha-beta-depleted transplantation in children. The TCRbeta library was prepared with unique molecular identifiers. Each CDR3 protein is one row after TCRdb ran MiXCR on the PCR reads. The sample includes 220,000 or so distinct CDR3 sequences, 6.5% to 10% of them seen just once. Here the sequenced sample was PBMCs, mostly from graft donor cells, taken 180 days after TCRalphabeta/CD19-depleted stem cell transplant. These receptor sequences come from a male patient between 10 and 17 years old who had a stem cell transplant for acute lymphoblastic leukemia, so the T cells may come from the graft donor.

The table lists this clonotype with many counts. The gene calls are TRBV20-1 and TRBJ2-7, with TRBD1 matching 10 bases. V shed 3 bases, J shed 1 base, and the junction held 3 bases outside the gene matches. Germline lookup yields CDR1 DFQATT and CDR2 SNEGSKA (reference sequence). The CDR3 extends over 14 amino acids. The CDR3 DNA sequence: TGCAGTGCTAGTAGGACAGGGGGATCCTACGAGCAGTACTTC. Translation gives CSASRTGGSYEQYF.

The table lists this clonotype with many counts. The gene calls are TRBV4-2 and TRBJ2-7; TRBD2 matches 14 bases. The CDR3 extends over 16 amino acids. Losses at the gene ends were 3 bases for V and 3 bases for J; bases not matched to a gene: 4. The germline V gene has CDR1 LGHNA and CDR2 YNFKEQ. The CDR3 region has the DNA TGTGCCAGCAGCCAGGTGGGACTAGCGGGGGACTACGAGCAGTACTTC. Its protein product is CASSQVGLAGDYEQYF.

This clonotype was counted at least ten times. V is TRBV19 and J is TRBJ1-2; unclear D gene. Germline lookup yields CDR1 LNHDA and CDR2 SQIVND (reference sequence). V lost 7 bases, J lost 9 bases, and 18 bases lay in between. The CDR3 has 13 residues. CDR3 residues: CASNPWDGRSYTF. The CDR3 region has the DNA TGTGCCAGTAACCCCTGGGATGGTCGGAGCTACACCTTC.

This clonotype was counted at least ten times. The chain employs TRBV6-1 and TRBJ2-7; possible D gene TRBD2, 5 bases. Germline-derived CDR1 and CDR2 are MNHNS and SASEGT. The CDR3 extends over 16 amino acids. V gave up 8 bases and J gave up 1 base, with 21 bases separating them. CDR3 bases: TGTGCCAGCTTCCCTATCCCGCCGGGAAGTTCCTACGAGCAGTACTTC. Encoded protein: CASFPIPPGSSYEQYF.

This clonotype was picked up many times. V gene TRBV29-1 combines with J gene TRBJ2-7, with D perhaps matching TRBD2 (6 bases). Germline V gives CDR1 SQVTM, CDR2 ANQGSEA. The CDR3 length is 13 residues. V was cut by 6 bases and J by 1 base, with 13 bases left in between. CDR3 in amino acids: CSVVPGRSYEQYF. The CDR3 nucleotides are TGCAGCGTCGTCCCAGGGAGGTCCTACGAGCAGTACTTC.

There are many counts of this clonotype. This chain uses TRBV12-3 or TRBV12-4 with TRBJ1-2, with D possibly being TRBD1 (5 bases). Trimming shortened V by 11 bases and J by 8 bases, and 15 bases separated the two germline ends. The CDR3 totals 11 residues. Here the CDR3 reads CASAEGLGYTF. As DNA, the CDR3 is TGTGCCTCCGCCGAGGGGTTGGGCTACACCTTC.

The chain joins TRBV18 to TRBJ2-5; TRBD1 or TRBD2 may be the D gene (6 bases each). Germline CDR1 reads KGHSH; CDR2 reads LQKENI. The ends were cut back, 1 base at V and 2 bases at J, with 8 bases in the middle. This CDR3 comprises 14 residues. The CDR3 nucleotides read TGTGCCAGCTCACCACAGGGGGGACAAGAGACCCAGTACTTC. Translating gives CASSPQGGQETQYF.

The CDR3 region is CASSFFLTASGANVLTF. DNA of the CDR3: TGTGCCAGCAGCTTCTTCCTGACAGCCTCTGGGGCCAACGTCCTGACTTTC. The chain has TRBV7-8 and TRBJ2-6; the D gene is possibly TRBD1 (5 bases). The CDR3 consists of 17 residues. Trimming cost V 3 bases and J 0 bases, with 12 bases left between them. In germline, CDR1 is SGHVS, CDR2 FQNEAQ.

The table lists this clonotype with many counts. CDR3 region: CASKDRGYNEQFF. The CDR3 nucleotides are TGCGCCAGCAAGGATCGTGGTTACAATGAGCAGTTCTTC. The rearrangement links TRBV5-1 to TRBJ2-1, with D hard to call. CDR1 and CDR2 (germline): SGHRS, YFSETQ. Trimming stripped 6 bases from V and 4 bases from J, with 11 bases between. This CDR3 comprises 13 residues.

This clonotype occurred many times. The rearrangement joins TRBV27 to TRBJ2-5; D gene ambiguous. V lost 0 bases and J lost 7, with 12 bases in between. The CDR3 spans 14 residues. Germline V gene sequence: CDR1 MNHEY, CDR2 SMNVEV (reference sequence). The CDR3 DNA sequence: TGTGCCAGCAGTTTATCGGGTTTCCCAGCGACCCAGTACTTC. The encoded protein is CASSLSGFPATQYF.

This clonotype was seen ten or more times. The rearrangement links TRBV6-5 to TRBJ1-5; 7 bases align to TRBD1. In germline, CDR1 is MNHEY, CDR2 SVGAGI. This CDR3 comprises 17 residues. V was clipped by 6 bases and J by 3 bases; unmatched bases: 14. CDR3 in DNA: TGTGCCAGCAGACGATTCCCGGACAGGACGATCAATCAGCCCCAGCATTTT. It codes for CASRRFPDRTINQPQHF.